This record covers a single TCR beta chain. Per the original data handling: Amplifying reference gene primers gave estimates of nucleated cell counts. TCRdb's table, derived via immunoSEQ multiplex PCR, lists solely in-frame clones and lacks some. V and J calls and clone size follow that table, whereas D and trimming were derived from the DNA. The table includes 250,000 or so clones, around 86% detected once. Germline CDR1 and CDR2: SGHNT and YENEEA. The CDR3 is 19 amino acids. V gave up 0 bases and J gave up 5 bases; unmatched junction bases: 17. This sample was included in a study of blood T cell repertoires in COVID-19. In the study overall: Some COVID-19 samples were acute and others convalescent; all came from the United States, Italy and Spain. The cDNA or gDNA used as material had been derived from T cells, B-cell-depleted T cells, or PBMCs.

V usage is TRBV11-3 and J usage is TRBJ2-5, with 8 bases that match TRBD2. This sequence originates from a woman in her 40s who had recovered from COVID-19. Input material: peripheral blood. The chain's CDR3 is CASSLEGGGVAGRRETQYF. Here the CDR3 DNA reads TGTGCCAGCAGCTTAGAGGGGGGCGGGGTAGCGGGGCGCCGGGAGACCCAGTACTTC.